The 27 T cell receptor beta chains listed next were all sequenced from one sample in a study of blood T cell repertoires in COVID-19. Repertoires were generated with immunoSEQ multiplex PCR, while TCRdb's copy carries only in-frame clones and drops some. The table includes about 120,000 clones, around 90% detected once. The sequencing sample was made of peripheral blood. These receptors were obtained from a human donor in a cohort sampled during active COVID-19.

The J gene is TRBJ1-6, the V gene TRBV6-5, with a tentative D call TRBD1 (6 bases). The CDR3 extends over 13 amino acids. Trimming cost V 6 bases and J 10 bases, with 13 bases left between them. Germline CDR1 is MNHEY and CDR2 is SVGAGI. The CDR3 reads CASRPLQGSPLHF. As DNA, the CDR3 is TGTGCCAGCAGGCCCCTCCAGGGGTCACCCCTCCACTTT.

V is TRBV19 and J is TRBJ2-3; tentative D call: TRBD1 (5 bases). CDR1 LNHDA and CDR2 SQIVND come from the germline V gene (reference sequence). V shed 6 bases and J shed 1 base, with 14 bases lying between them. The CDR3 runs to 15 residues. The CDR3 region has the DNA TGTGCCAGTAGCAGGGCCCATTCTGGCACAGATACGCAGTATTTT. Translating gives CASSRAHSGTDTQYF. The full variable domain, in which reference TRBV19 and TRBJ2-3 provide the parts outside the CDR3, is DGGITQSPKYLFRKEGQNVTLSCEQNLNHDAMYWYRQDPGQGLRLIYYSQIVNDFQKGDIAEGYSVSREKKESFPLTVTSAQKNPTAFYLCASSRAHSGTDTQYFGPGTRLTVL.

The chain couples TRBV7-2 to TRBJ2-7, with D hard to call. The CDR3 runs to 14 residues. Trimming removed 4 bases at V and 5 bases at J, with 15 bases between. From germline, CDR1 is SGHTA and CDR2 FQGNSA. Here the CDR3 DNA reads TGTGCCAGCAGCTCCTGGCTGGTGTCCGACGAGCAGTACTTC. Translation: CASSSWLVSDEQYF.

This chain uses TRBV7-9 with TRBJ2-7; D gene ambiguous. V dropped 1 base and J dropped 2 bases, with 9 bases sitting between them. This CDR3 contains 14 residues. Germline V CDR1 and CDR2: SEHNR, FQNEAQ (reference sequence). Here the CDR3 reads CASSLGASTYEQYF. The CDR3 DNA is TGTGCCAGCAGCTTAGGGGCGTCCACCTACGAGCAGTACTTC. Full variable domain (rest looked up from reference TRBV7-9 and TRBJ2-7): DTGVSQNPRHKITKRGQNVTFRCDPISEHNRLYWYRQTLGQGPEFLTYFQNEAQLEKSRLLSDRFSAERPKGSFSTLEIQRTEQGDSAMYLCASSLGASTYEQYFGPGTRLTVT.

This clone was seen once. Written as DNA, the CDR3 is TGTGCCAGCAGCGAAACAGGGGCAACTAATGAAAAACTGTTTTTT. Protein product: CASSETGATNEKLFF. This rearrangement joins TRBV5-4 to TRBJ1-4; 7 nucleotides align to TRBD1. The germline CDR1 and CDR2 sequences are SGHNT and YYREEE (reference sequence). V shed 4 bases, J shed 0 bases, and the junction held 3 bases outside the gene matches. The CDR3 is 15 amino acids.

This sequence joins TRBV28 and TRBJ2-1; 10 bases are shared with TRBD2. CDR3 size: 14 residues. The junction had 2 bases not matched to a gene; V was cut back by 3 bases and J by 6 bases. Germline lookup yields CDR1 MDHEN and CDR2 SYDVKM. The DNA for the CDR3 is TGTGCCAGCAGTTTGAGGACTAGCGGCAATGAGCAGTTCTTC. Translating it yields CASSLRTSGNEQFF.

The J gene is TRBJ2-1, the V gene TRBV28, with a tentative D call TRBD1 (8 bases). This CDR3 has 14 amino acids. The V end lost 7 bases, the J end lost 7 bases, and 17 bases lay between the germline ends. Per germline, CDR1 MDHEN and CDR2 SYDVKM. CDR3 DNA: TGTGCCAGCACTGGACAGGGAGGGAGGAATGAGCAGTTCTTC. It encodes CASTGQGGRNEQFF.

The rearrangement links TRBV30 to TRBJ1-1; D ambiguous. Trimming took off 3 bases at V and 4 bases at J, with 12 bases between the two ends. The CDR3 covers 13 residues. In germline, CDR1 is GTSNPN, CDR2 SVGIG (reference sequence). CDR3 nucleotide sequence: TGTGCCTGGAGGAAGCGTCCTGGCACTGAAGCTTTCTTT. It encodes CAWRKRPGTEAFF.

This sequence joins TRBV28 and TRBJ2-1, with D perhaps TRBD1 (7 bases). The CDR3 has 16 amino acids. CDR1 and CDR2 from the germline V gene are MDHEN and SYDVKM. V lost 2 bases and J 2 bases, leaving 13 bases between the germline ends. The CDR3 here is CASSLRGTVPYNEQFF. Here the CDR3 DNA reads TGTGCCAGCAGTTTACGGGGGACAGTCCCCTACAATGAGCAGTTCTTC.

This clone was seen once. The chain joins TRBV28 to TRBJ2-7, with D possibly matching TRBD1 (5 bases). From germline, CDR1 is MDHEN and CDR2 SYDVKM. This CDR3 spans 15 amino acids. The ends were cut back, 6 bases at V and 2 bases at J, with 17 bases in the middle. CDR3 residues: CASSKPFDSTYEQYF. The CDR3 DNA sequence: TGTGCCAGCAGCAAACCCTTCGACAGTACCTACGAGCAGTACTTC. The full variable domain, rest sourced from reference TRBV28 and TRBJ2-7, is DVKVTQSSRYLVKRTGEKVFLECVQDMDHENMFWYRQDPGLGLRLIYFSYDVKMKEKGDIPEGYSVSREKKERFSLILESASTNQTSMYLCASSKPFDSTYEQYFGPGTRLTVT.

This clone was observed a single time. The junction and the germline gene differ at one end; a read error may be behind it. J is TRBJ1-1 and V is TRBV7-7; perhaps TRBD1 as D (5 bases). CDR1 and CDR2 (germline): SSHAT, FNYEAQ (reference sequence). CDR3 length: 16 residues. The CDR3 DNA reads as TGTGCTAGCAGCTTCCCTGAGGGGAGGTTAGGGGCTGAAGCTTTCTTT. It specifies CASSFPEGRLGAEAFF.

This chain links TRBV29-1 with TRBJ1-2, with D possibly TRBD1 on 6 matching bases. CDR1 is SQVTM, CDR2 ANQGSEA, per germline. The CDR3 has 11 residues. V lost 5 bases and J 8 bases, leaving 12 bases between the germline ends. CDR3 bases: TGCAGCGTTTCAGGGGTGGACGGCTACACCTTC. Protein: CSVSGVDGYTF. The full variable domain, with the rest looked up from reference TRBV29-1 and TRBJ1-2, is SAVISQKPSRDICQRGTSLTIQCQVDSQVTMMFWYRQQPGQSLTLIATANQGSEATYESGFVIDKFPISRPNLTFSTLTVSNMSPEDSSIYLCSVSGVDGYTFGSGTRLTVV.

This clone showed up just once. V and J are TRBV7-9 and TRBJ2-1, with D possibly being TRBD2 (6 bases). Per the germline V gene, CDR1 is SEHNR and CDR2 is FQNEAQ (reference sequence). This CDR3 is 14 amino acids long. V was pared by 5 bases and J by 6 bases, with 14 bases between. As DNA, the CDR3 is TGTGCCAGCAGCCCCAGACTAGGGATCAATGAGCAGTTCTTC. This translates into CASSPRLGINEQFF. Variable domain in full (rest from reference TRBV7-9 and TRBJ2-1): DTGVSQNPRHKITKRGQNVTFRCDPISEHNRLYWYRQTLGQGPEFLTYFQNEAQLEKSRLLSDRFSAERPKGSFSTLEIQRTEQGDSAMYLCASSPRLGINEQFFGPGTRLTVL.

In its sample, this clone was seen a few times. The J gene is TRBJ1-5, the V gene TRBV5-6; D is uncertain. CDR3 length: 14 amino acids. Trimming took 6 bases from V and 5 from J, leaving 15 bases between them. Per germline, CDR1 SGHDT and CDR2 YYEEEE. CDR3 residues: CASTSEASDQPQHF. CDR3 coding DNA: TGTGCCAGCACCTCTGAGGCGTCGGATCAGCCCCAGCATTTT.

This clone showed up many times. This chain connects TRBV2 to TRBJ1-2, with D unclear. V lost 7 bases, J lost 5 bases, and 11 bases lay in between. The V gene's germline CDR1 is SNHLY and CDR2 FYNNEI. CDR3 length equals 12 residues. The CDR3 loop is CASKETVYGYTF. The CDR3 DNA is TGTGCCAGCAAGGAAACAGTTTATGGCTACACCTTC.

This chain connects TRBV11-1 to TRBJ2-2; no firm D call. The V gene lost 6 bases and the J gene lost 0 bases, with 8 bases spanning the gap. The CDR3 is 14 amino acids. Per germline, CDR1 SGHAT and CDR2 FQDESV (reference sequence). CDR3 residues: CASRMTTNTGELFF. CDR3 nucleotides: TGTGCCAGCAGGATGACAACGAACACCGGGGAGCTGTTTTTT.

The DNA of the CDR3 is TGCGCCAGCAGCCAAGAGAGCAGGGTGGGCTACACCATATATTTT. Amino acid sequence: CASSQESRVGYTIYF. The chain carries TRBV4-1 and TRBJ1-3, with a tentative D call TRBD1 (5 bases). Germline V CDR1 and CDR2: MGHRA, YSYEKL. The germline V and J ends were trimmed by 0 bases and 8 bases, with 14 bases remaining between them. The CDR3 consists of 15 residues.

The chain combines TRBV5-6 with TRBJ2-2; D remains ambiguous. The CDR3 consists of 12 residues. The V gene's germline CDR1 is SGHDT and CDR2 YYEEEE. V lost 0 bases to trimming and J lost 6 bases, with 3 bases between them. CDR3 amino acids: CASSLAAGELFF. CDR3 in DNA: TGTGCCAGCAGCTTGGCTGCCGGGGAGCTGTTTTTT.

V usage is TRBV13 and J usage is TRBJ1-1; 8 nucleotides match TRBD1. Unmatched junction bases numbered 9, after V lost 4 bases and J lost 11 bases. CDR1 is PRHDT, CDR2 FYEKMQ, per germline (reference sequence). This CDR3 is built from 13 residues. CDR3 sequence: CASSSAGQGSAFF. DNA for the CDR3: TGTGCCAGCAGCTCGGCTGGACAGGGTTCGGCTTTCTTT. The entire variable domain, with the rest obtained from reference TRBV13 and TRBJ1-1, is as follows: AAGVIQSPRHLIKEKRETATLKCYPIPRHDTVYWYQQGPGQDPQFLISFYEKMQSDKGSIPDRFSAQQFSDYHSELNMSSLELGDSALYFCASSSAGQGSAFFGQGTRLTVV.

J is TRBJ2-7 and V is TRBV28; 8 bases are shared with TRBD2. There are 17 residues in the CDR3. From germline, CDR1 is MDHEN and CDR2 SYDVKM. With 3 bases clipped from V and 0 bases from J, the junction kept 10 bases outside the gene matches. This CDR3 is CASSFNRAGALSYEQYF. The CDR3 coding sequence is TGTGCCAGCAGTTTTAATCGAGCGGGAGCCCTCTCCTACGAGCAGTACTTC.

This chain links TRBV11-3 with TRBJ2-7, with TRBD1 matching over 8 bases. The V and J ends lost 4 bases and 7 bases, in that order; junction bases with no gene match: 3. The CDR3 consists of 12 residues. Germline values: CDR1 SGHNT, CDR2 YENEEA. The chain's CDR3 is CASSSQGGEQYF. CDR3 sequence (DNA): TGTGCCAGCAGCTCACAGGGGGGTGAGCAGTACTTC.

V and J are TRBV6-1 and TRBJ2-2, with D possibly TRBD1 on 5 matching bases. The germline V gene has CDR1 MNHNS and CDR2 SASEGT. The CDR3 length is 15 residues. V lost 2 bases and J lost 5, with 12 bases in between. DNA for the CDR3: TGTGCCAGCAGTGAAAAGGGGAAGAGAACCGGGGAGCTGTTTTTT. Residues: CASSEKGKRTGELFF.

The chain has TRBV27 and TRBJ1-1; tentative D call: TRBD1 (5 bases). CDR1 and CDR2 (germline): MNHEY, SMNVEV (reference sequence). The germline V and J ends were trimmed by 6 bases and 8 bases, with 19 bases remaining between them. CDR3 size: 14 residues. Here the CDR3 DNA reads TGTGCCAGCAGCTCAGTACCCGGAGGGGTGGAAGCTTTCTTT. Protein sequence: CASSSVPGGVEAFF.

Regarding this clone: The same CDR3 can be traced to other DNA sequences in this sample. This rearrangement joins TRBV28 to TRBJ2-3; a weak D match, TRBD2 (6 bases). Germline V gives CDR1 MDHEN, CDR2 SYDVKM. V lost 3 bases and J 4 bases, leaving 8 bases between the germline ends. This CDR3 has 13 amino acids. In nucleotides, the CDR3 is TGTGCCAGCAGTTTGCGGGAACCAGATACGCAGTATTTT. It translates to CASSLREPDTQYF.

The chain joins TRBV4-3 to TRBJ2-3; D ambiguous. CDR1 is LGHNA, CDR2 YSLEER, per germline. The CDR3 has 14 residues. Trimming took 1 base from V and 2 from J, leaving 7 bases between them. CDR3 bases: TGCGCCAGCAGCCAAGCGTCCGTCACAGATACGCAGTATTTT. Protein product: CASSQASVTDTQYF.

The chain couples TRBV24-1 to TRBJ1-5; D remains unclear. Germline-derived CDR1 and CDR2 are KGHDR and SFDVKD. The CDR3 contains 14 residues. V gave up 6 bases and J gave up 0 bases, with 8 bases separating them. CDR3 loop: CATSRGNSNQPQHF. For the CDR3, the DNA is TGTGCCACCAGTCGGGGAAATAGCAATCAGCCCCAGCATTTT.

The chain uses TRBV6-5 and TRBJ2-7; 9 bases fit TRBD2. Germline V gives CDR1 MNHEY, CDR2 SVGAGI. V shed 5 bases and J 3 bases; nucleotides not matched to a gene: 2. The CDR3 is 13 residues long. CDR3 amino acids: CASSLSGSYEQYF. The DNA for the CDR3 is TGTGCCAGCAGTCTTAGCGGGAGCTACGAGCAGTACTTC.